This TCR beta chain originates from a study of beta chain features in type 1 diabetes. The CDR3 spans 15 residues. Germline CDR1 reads MNHEY; CDR2 reads SMNVEV (reference sequence). The trim removed 3 bases at V and 4 bases at J, leaving 6 bases unmatched. Study-wide results and caveats: Type 1 diabetes patients had moderately but significantly shorter TCRB CDR3s in all four CD4+ subsets.

With respect to this clone: Its antigen is not identified.

cDNA synthesis used the whole RNA isolate, giving expressed TCRB sequences. The data were produced by immunoSEQ multiplex PCR, yet TCRdb's version contains in-frame clones alone and is incomplete. The table lists 300,000 to 400,000 clones, over 8.5% of them singletons. This receptor was taken from a man in his thirties or forties with type 1 diabetes. The chain has TRBV27 and TRBJ1-1; TRBD1 matches 9 bases. The source material was central memory CD4+ T cells from blood. CDR3 amino acids: CASSFSGTGRTEAFF. Here the CDR3 DNA reads TGTGCCAGCAGTTTCTCCGGGACAGGGCGCACTGAAGCTTTCTTT.